This TCR beta chain was sequenced during a study of blood T cell repertoires in COVID-19. Study as a whole: The origin of the acute and convalescent COVID-19 samples was the United States, Italy and Spain. Sample material is recorded as cDNA or gDNA derived from T cells, B-cell-depleted T cells, or PBMCs.

How the authors handled the data: Amplified reference gene primers provided the basis for estimating nucleated cell counts. The assay was immunoSEQ multiplex PCR, and TCRdb's table has in-frame clones only and misses some. D and trimming come from the DNA, and the V and J calls and clone size come from that table. The data show about 250,000 clones, over 65% seen once. The TCR was taken from a woman older than 75 with acute or convalescent COVID-19. Sequences were obtained from peripheral blood.

CDR3 sequence reads: CASSSDRAYNEQFF. CDR3 DNA sequence: TGTGCCAGCAGCTCGGACAGGGCCTACAATGAGCAGTTCTTC. The rearrangement uses TRBV9 and TRBJ2-1; TRBD1 agrees at 8 bases. Germline V CDR1 and CDR2: SGDLS, YYNGEE. V dropped 4 bases and J dropped 2; count of bases not matched to a gene: 2. CDR3 length: 14 residues.